This TCR beta chain was observed in a study of T cells in Graves' hyperthyroidism and ophthalmopathy. CDR3 length: 16 residues. Per germline, CDR1 SGHDT and CDR2 YYEEEE. Amplification targeted TCR beta CDR3 regions from RNA transcripts. Primed by the HTBI set, a first-round RT-PCR was run on the TCR CDR3. TCRdb recomputed calls from the multiplex PCR reads with MiXCR, one row per CDR3 protein. The table shows about 500,000 distinct CDR3 sequences, with around 15% occurring only once. About this clonotype itself: One junction end disagrees with the germline gene, perhaps due to a read error.

The study defined stable Graves' hyperthyroidism as no ophthalmopathy progression within 18 months. Sequencing input: blood. The chain joins TRBV5-6 to TRBJ1-6, with D possibly being TRBD1 (5 bases). The receptor comes from a woman under 30 with Graves' hyperthyroidism. The CDR3 here is CASSLSMQGGNSPLHF. CDR3 bases: TGCGCCAGCAGCTTGTCGATGCAGGGTGGCAATTCACCCCTCCACTTT. The whole variable domain, filled in from reference TRBV5-6 and TRBJ1-6, reads DAGVTQSPTHLIKTRGQQVTLRCSPKSGHDTVSWYQQALGQGPQFIFQYYEEEERQRGNFPDRFSGHQFPNYSSELNVNALLLGDSALYLCASSLSMQGGNSPLHFGNGTRLTVT.